Listed below are T cell receptor beta chains from one sample, sequenced in a study of identical twins. TCRdb processed the 5' RACE reads anew with MiXCR; each CDR3 protein has one entry. The sample yields fewer than 800,000 distinct CDR3 sequences, less than 9% seen once. These data also featured in a second study, about yellow fever vaccine responses in identical twins.

The source material was PBMCs. The receptors derive from a woman aged 18 to 35 in good health. CDR3s include the opening cysteine and the closing phenylalanine or tryptophan. The D gene is left open where the match is weak. The listing skips clone size in some rows; elsewhere it reads once, few, many or a size class.

J gene: TRBJ2-2; clone size: .; V gene: TRBV5-5; D gene: TRBD1; CDR3 DNA: TGTGCCAGCAGCTTATCGAAGGGGGCCACCGGGGAGCTGTTTTTT; CDR3 protein: CASSLSKGATGELFF
J gene: TRBJ2-5; clone size: many; V gene: TRBV29-1; D gene: .; CDR3 DNA: TGCAGCGTTGCCGTCCACCAAGAGACCCAGTACTTC; CDR3 protein: CSVAVHQETQYF
J gene: TRBJ2-1; clone size: many; V gene: TRBV2; D gene: .; CDR3 DNA: TGTGCCAGCAGTGTCGAACAGAACAATGAGCAGTTCTTC; CDR3 protein: CASSVEQNNEQFF
J gene: TRBJ2-1; clone size: many; V gene: TRBV20-1; D gene: TRBD2; CDR3 DNA: TGCAGTGCGGGTGGGAGGGCCCTTAATGAGCAGTTCTTC; CDR3 protein: CSAGGRALNEQFF
J gene: TRBJ2-1; clone size: .; V gene: TRBV10-3; D gene: TRBD2; CDR3 DNA: TGTGCCATCAGTGATACTAGCGGGAGGGTTGACAATGAGCAGTTCTTC; CDR3 protein: CAISDTSGRVDNEQFF
J gene: TRBJ2-2; clone size: .; V gene: TRBV7-9; D gene: .; CDR3 DNA: TGTGCCAGCAGCCATACAGCTAAACTCGGGGAGCTGTTTTTT; CDR3 protein: CASSHTAKLGELFF
J gene: TRBJ2-1; clone size: .; V gene: TRBV5-8; D gene: TRBD2; CDR3 DNA: TGTGCCAGCAGTCAGGACCTGGGACTAAATGAGCAGTTCTTC; CDR3 protein: CASSQDLGLNEQFF
J gene: TRBJ2-3; clone size: few; V gene: TRBV7-9; D gene: .; CDR3 DNA: TGTGCCAGCAGCTCAAGGGCTCTAACAGATACGCAGTATTTT; CDR3 protein: CASSSRALTDTQYF
J gene: TRBJ1-2; clone size: few; V gene: TRBV29-1; D gene: TRBD1; CDR3 DNA: TGCAGCGTTGACAGAGGACAGGGGGGAAGCTATGGCTACACCTTC; CDR3 protein: CSVDRGQGGSYGYTF
J gene: TRBJ1-5; clone size: many; V gene: TRBV27; D gene: .; CDR3 DNA: TGTGCCAGTCGCAGATATAGCAATCAGCCCCAGCATTTT; CDR3 protein: CASRRYSNQPQHF
J gene: TRBJ2-3; clone size: many; V gene: TRBV29-1; D gene: .; CDR3 DNA: TGCAGCGTTGAAATCTGGGCCGATACGCAGTATTTT; CDR3 protein: CSVEIWADTQYF
J gene: TRBJ2-4; clone size: few; V gene: TRBV11-2; D gene: TRBD1; CDR3 DNA: TGTGCCAGCAGCTCCTTTCGACAGGGAAACATTCAGTACTTC; CDR3 protein: CASSSFRQGNIQYF
J gene: TRBJ1-2; clone size: many; V gene: TRBV5-4; D gene: .; CDR3 DNA: TGTGCCAGCAGCTCGGATAAAAGGCGGGCGTATGGCTACACCTTC; CDR3 protein: CASSSDKRRAYGYTF
J gene: TRBJ2-1; clone size: .; V gene: TRBV3-1; D gene: .; CDR3 DNA: TGTGCCAGCAGCTCTCGGGCAATATCCTACAATGAGCAGTTCTTC; CDR3 protein: CASSSRAISYNEQFF
J gene: TRBJ2-1; clone size: few; V gene: TRBV7-9; D gene: .; CDR3 DNA: TGTGCCAGCAGCTTAGTGCCCACCGAGCAGTTCTTC; CDR3 protein: CASSLVPTEQFF
J gene: TRBJ1-1; clone size: few; V gene: TRBV27; D gene: TRBD1; CDR3 DNA: TGTGCCAGCAGTTTATCGCAAGGGGGCGAAGGTGAAGCTTTCTTT; CDR3 protein: CASSLSQGGEGEAFF
J gene: TRBJ2-5; clone size: many; V gene: TRBV3-1; D gene: TRBD1; CDR3 DNA: TGTGCCAGCAGCCAAGCTAAGACAGGGGGTTACCAAGAGACCCAGTACTTC; CDR3 protein: CASSQAKTGGYQETQYF
J gene: TRBJ2-1; clone size: few; V gene: TRBV10-3; D gene: TRBD2; CDR3 DNA: TGTGCCATCAGTGAGTCAGCGGGGGGACTATACAATGAGCAGTTCTTC; CDR3 protein: CAISESAGGLYNEQFF
J gene: TRBJ2-2; clone size: .; V gene: TRBV3-1; D gene: TRBD1; CDR3 DNA: TGTGCCAGCAGCCATACCTTAGACAGGGGGGCCGGGGAGCTGTTTTTT; CDR3 protein: CASSHTLDRGAGELFF
J gene: TRBJ1-4; clone size: many; V gene: TRBV15; D gene: .; CDR3 DNA: TGTGCCACCAGCAGAGTTGGGGAAACTAATGAAAAACTGTTTTTT; CDR3 protein: CATSRVGETNEKLFF
J gene: TRBJ2-5; clone size: once; V gene: TRBV2; D gene: TRBD1; CDR3 DNA: TGTGCCAGCAGTCTGGACAGGGGTTCTGAGACCCAGTACTTC; CDR3 protein: CASSLDRGSETQYF
J gene: TRBJ2-2; clone size: many; V gene: TRBV12-3/TRBV12-4; D gene: .; CDR3 DNA: TGTGCCAGCTACCTAGGGGCATCCGGGGAGCTGTTTTTT; CDR3 protein: CASYLGASGELFF
J gene: TRBJ2-2; clone size: many; V gene: TRBV24-1; D gene: .; CDR3 DNA: TGTGCCACCAGTGCCCCTCGAGGATCGACAGGGACTAGCGGGGAGCTGTTTTTT; CDR3 protein: CATSAPRGSTGTSGELFF
J gene: TRBJ1-5; clone size: .; V gene: TRBV6-5; D gene: TRBD1; CDR3 DNA: TGTGCCAGCAGTTCTATGGACAGGGGCCTCGGTCAGCCCCAGCATTTT; CDR3 protein: CASSSMDRGLGQPQHF
J gene: TRBJ2-5; clone size: .; V gene: TRBV20-1; D gene: .; CDR3 DNA: TGCAGTGCTAGAAAAGGCGGTGCCCCACAAGAGACCCAGTACTTC; CDR3 protein: CSARKGGAPQETQYF
J gene: TRBJ2-7; clone size: many; V gene: TRBV7-8; D gene: TRBD2; CDR3 DNA: TGTGCCAGCAGCCGAAAACTAGCGGGAGCCTCCTACGAGCAGTACTTC; CDR3 protein: CASSRKLAGASYEQYF
J gene: TRBJ2-1; clone size: .; V gene: TRBV7-9; D gene: TRBD2; CDR3 DNA: TGTGCCAGCAGCCTCACCGGGACTAGGGGGTACAATGAGCAGTTCTTC; CDR3 protein: CASSLTGTRGYNEQFF
J gene: TRBJ1-4; clone size: few; V gene: TRBV6-1; D gene: TRBD1; CDR3 DNA: TGTGCCAGCAGACCCGACAGGGTGGGTGAAAAACTGTTTTTT; CDR3 protein: CASRPDRVGEKLFF
J gene: TRBJ2-5; clone size: .; V gene: TRBV20-1; D gene: .; CDR3 DNA: TGCAGTGCTAGACATGGGGGAGTTCCCCAAGAGACCCAGTACTTC; CDR3 protein: CSARHGGVPQETQYF
J gene: TRBJ2-2; clone size: many; V gene: TRBV5-1; D gene: TRBD1; CDR3 DNA: TGCGCCAGCAGCGACAAGGGACAGGGGCCGACCGCGAACACCGGGGAGCTGTTTTTT; CDR3 protein: CASSDKGQGPTANTGELFF
J gene: TRBJ2-2; clone size: .; V gene: TRBV2; D gene: TRBD2; CDR3 DNA: TGTGCCAGCAGGGGCGGACTAGCGGGAGTTGTCGGGGAGCTGTTTTTT; CDR3 protein: CASRGGLAGVVGELFF
J gene: TRBJ2-2; clone size: many; V gene: TRBV6-1; D gene: TRBD2; CDR3 DNA: TGTGCCAGCAGTCAACTAGCGGGAGGGGGCACCGGGGAGCTGTTTTTT; CDR3 protein: CASSQLAGGGTGELFF
J gene: TRBJ1-3; clone size: few; V gene: TRBV20-1; D gene: TRBD1; CDR3 DNA: TGCAGGGGACAGGGTTGGGTGATGGGAAACACCATATATTTT; CDR3 protein: CRGQGWVMGNTIYF
J gene: TRBJ2-3; clone size: many; V gene: TRBV28; D gene: TRBD2; CDR3 DNA: TGTGCCAGCAGTTTACCGGGACTAGCGGGACGAGATACGCAGTATTTT; CDR3 protein: CASSLPGLAGRDTQYF
J gene: TRBJ1-4; clone size: .; V gene: TRBV11-3; D gene: TRBD1; CDR3 DNA: TGTGCCAGCAGCGACCGGGACAGCGATGCCACTAATGAAAAACTGTTTTTT; CDR3 protein: CASSDRDSDATNEKLFF
J gene: TRBJ2-3; clone size: many; V gene: TRBV5-1; D gene: TRBD2; CDR3 DNA: TGCGCCAGCAGCCAAGCTAGCGGAGCGGGGACAGATACGCAGTATTTT; CDR3 protein: CASSQASGAGTDTQYF
J gene: TRBJ2-7; clone size: few; V gene: TRBV20-1; D gene: TRBD2; CDR3 DNA: TGCAGTGCTAGCGCGGGAGGACTAGTTTCTGGCGAGCAGTACTTC; CDR3 protein: CSASAGGLVSGEQYF
J gene: TRBJ2-5; clone size: few; V gene: TRBV5-1; D gene: TRBD2; CDR3 DNA: TGCGCCAGCAGCCCGGGGACTAGCGGGGGGCTCTACCAAGAGACCCAGTACTTC; CDR3 protein: CASSPGTSGGLYQETQYF
J gene: TRBJ1-1; clone size: .; V gene: TRBV7-9; D gene: .; CDR3 DNA: TGTGCCAGCAGCTTAGGGGTCCCGCACACTGAAGCTTTCTTT; CDR3 protein: CASSLGVPHTEAFF
J gene: TRBJ2-3; clone size: many; V gene: TRBV5-1; D gene: .; CDR3 DNA: TGCGCCAGCAGCCCCACGGGGGCCTTGGATACGCAGTATTTT; CDR3 protein: CASSPTGALDTQYF
J gene: TRBJ1-1; clone size: few; V gene: TRBV27; D gene: .; CDR3 DNA: TGTGCCAGCAGTCACCAGACGGGTAACACTGAAGCTTTCTTT; CDR3 protein: CASSHQTGNTEAFF
J gene: TRBJ2-2; clone size: .; V gene: TRBV4-1; D gene: .; CDR3 DNA: TGCGCCAGCAGCCAACAGGGGACCGCGAACACCGGGGAGCTGTTTTTT; CDR3 protein: CASSQQGTANTGELFF
J gene: TRBJ2-3; clone size: .; V gene: TRBV20-1; D gene: .; CDR3 DNA: TGCAGTGCTTCGAAAGAGGGGGAAAGAACAGATACGCAGTATTTT; CDR3 protein: CSASKEGERTDTQYF
J gene: TRBJ2-1; clone size: .; V gene: TRBV28; D gene: TRBD2; CDR3 DNA: TGTGCCAGCAGCTTCAAGGGCCGGGGGGACGATGAGCAGTTCTTC; CDR3 protein: CASSFKGRGDDEQFF
J gene: TRBJ2-3; clone size: .; V gene: TRBV7-3; D gene: TRBD2; CDR3 DNA: TGTGCCAGCAGCCTGGGTAGGGTGGGACTAGCGGACACAGATACGCAGTATTTT; CDR3 protein: CASSLGRVGLADTDTQYF
J gene: TRBJ2-3; clone size: .; V gene: TRBV3-1; D gene: TRBD2; CDR3 DNA: TGTGCCAGCAGCCAAGTATCTAGCGGGGCCCCACTCAGCACAGATACGCAGTATTTT; CDR3 protein: CASSQVSSGAPLSTDTQYF
J gene: TRBJ2-3; clone size: many; V gene: TRBV19; D gene: TRBD1; CDR3 DNA: TGTGCCAGTTCGGACAGGTTCACAGATACGCAGTATTTT; CDR3 protein: CASSDRFTDTQYF
J gene: TRBJ2-7; clone size: few; V gene: TRBV7-6; D gene: .; CDR3 DNA: TGTGCCAGCAGCGTAAGGGGCAGCCAAGCGGGACAACTAGACTACGAGCAGTACTTC; CDR3 protein: CASSVRGSQAGQLDYEQYF
J gene: TRBJ2-1; clone size: .; V gene: TRBV25-1; D gene: TRBD2; CDR3 DNA: TGTGCCAGCAGTGAAGGAAGGCGGGGGGGCTTCAATGAGCAGTTCTTC; CDR3 protein: CASSEGRRGGFNEQFF
J gene: TRBJ2-6; clone size: few; V gene: TRBV18; D gene: .; CDR3 DNA: TGTGCCAGCTCACCCCCGGAGGGCACCTCTGGGGCCAACGTCCTGACTTTC; CDR3 protein: CASSPPEGTSGANVLTF
J gene: TRBJ1-1; clone size: .; V gene: TRBV3-1; D gene: .; CDR3 DNA: TGTGCCAGCAGCCAAAGGTCCTGCGGGCACACTGAAGCTTTCTTT; CDR3 protein: CASSQRSCGHTEAFF
J gene: TRBJ1-1; clone size: few; V gene: TRBV6-5; D gene: .; CDR3 DNA: TGTGCCAGCAGTTACTCGATGTCCGGAGGGAGCACTGAAGCTTTCTTT; CDR3 protein: CASSYSMSGGSTEAFF
J gene: TRBJ1-2; clone size: few; V gene: TRBV3-1; D gene: .; CDR3 DNA: TGTGCCAGCAGGGACGCCCAGACGGTCGATGGCTACACCTTC; CDR3 protein: CASRDAQTVDGYTF
J gene: TRBJ2-1; clone size: .; V gene: TRBV14; D gene: .; CDR3 DNA: TGTGCCAGCAGCCAATTTCGGGGGCTTAGTGAGCAGTTCTTC; CDR3 protein: CASSQFRGLSEQFF
J gene: TRBJ2-4; clone size: many; V gene: TRBV5-1; D gene: .; CDR3 DNA: TGCGCCAGCAGCAGGGCCCTCGAGGACATTCAGTACTTC; CDR3 protein: CASSRALEDIQYF
J gene: TRBJ2-2; clone size: few; V gene: TRBV10-2; D gene: .; CDR3 DNA: TGCGCCACCAATCCCCCCCCCACGGACATACGGAACACCGGGGAGCTGTTTTTT; CDR3 protein: CATNPPPTDIRNTGELFF
J gene: TRBJ2-1; clone size: .; V gene: TRBV24-1; D gene: .; CDR3 DNA: TGTGCCACCAGTGATTTGGGGGACGGCTACAATGAGCAGTTCTTC; CDR3 protein: CATSDLGDGYNEQFF
J gene: TRBJ1-2; clone size: .; V gene: TRBV20-1; D gene: TRBD1; CDR3 DNA: TGCAGTGCTAGGACAGGGGGGACTAACTATGGCTACACCTTC; CDR3 protein: CSARTGGTNYGYTF
J gene: TRBJ2-1; clone size: many; V gene: TRBV11-2; D gene: TRBD2; CDR3 DNA: TGTGCCAGCAGCTCAACTAGCGGGAGGGCTTACAATGAGCAGTTCTTC; CDR3 protein: CASSSTSGRAYNEQFF